The 25 T cell receptor beta chains below were found in one sample sequenced in a study of CD8+CD57+ T cells in acquired aplastic anemia. Patients included in sequencing had previously demonstrated CD8+CD57+ cell expansion by flow cytometry. CDR3 and TCR beta VDJ profiling relied on genomic DNA as the template. TCRdb used MiXCR to reprocess the reads, holding one entry per CDR3 protein. Of 120,000 or so distinct CDR3 sequences listed, roughly 40% were seen once; the top ten hold 2.6%. Specimen: sorted CD4+, CD8+, or CD8+CD57+ T cells (not recorded which) from PBMCs. The receptor source for this set is a human donor with aplastic anemia.

J is TRBJ1-1 and V is TRBV10-2, with no clear D. The germline V and J ends were trimmed by 6 bases and 11 bases, with 19 bases remaining between them. The CDR3 has 13 amino acids. The germline CDR1 and CDR2 sequences are WSHSY and SAAADI. Here the CDR3 reads CASRARPDGWAFF. For the CDR3, the DNA is TGCGCCAGCAGGGCTCGACCGGACGGATGGGCTTTCTTT.

The rearrangement joins TRBV5-6 to TRBJ2-5, with D possibly called TRBD1 or TRBD2 (5 bases each). V lost 5 bases and J 4 bases, leaving 12 bases between the germline ends. The CDR3 has 13 amino acids. Germline V gives CDR1 SGHDT, CDR2 YYEEEE. Here the CDR3 reads CASSPGTLETQYF. The CDR3 DNA sequence: TGTGCCAGCAGTCCCGGGACCCTAGAGACCCAGTACTTC. The variable domain in full, with the rest retrieved from reference TRBV5-6 and TRBJ2-5, is DAGVTQSPTHLIKTRGQQVTLRCSPKSGHDTVSWYQQALGQGPQFIFQYYEEEERQRGNFPDRFSGHQFPNYSSELNVNALLLGDSALYLCASSPGTLETQYFGPGTRLLVL.

This clonotype was seen ten or more times. The chain links TRBV5-1 to TRBJ2-7; TRBD1 or TRBD2 may be the D gene (5 bases each). Germline V gives CDR1 SGHRS, CDR2 YFSETQ. Trimming took off 4 bases at V and 2 bases at J, with 16 bases between the two ends. The CDR3 is 15 amino acids. In DNA, the CDR3 is TGCGCCAGCAGCCGAAACCGGGACGTAGCCTACGAGCAGTACGTC. It specifies CASSRNRDVAYEQYV.

The chain employs TRBV10-1 and TRBJ2-7; 10 nucleotides agree with TRBD2. CDR1 is WNHNN, CDR2 SYGVQD, per germline (reference sequence). The CDR3 has 15 residues. V lost 3 bases and J lost 4; bases outside the gene matches: 6. CDR3 DNA sequence: TGCGCCAGCAGTGAACGGCTAGCGGGAGCTTACGAGCAGTACTTC. Encoded protein: CASSERLAGAYEQYF.

V usage is TRBV19 and J usage is TRBJ2-7, with TRBD1 identical over 9 bases. Germline CDR1 LNHDA, CDR2 SQIVND (reference sequence). CDR3 length: 13 amino acids. V shed 5 bases, J shed 6 bases, and the junction held 5 bases outside the gene matches. CDR3 loop: CASSHLGQGEQYF. Written as DNA, the CDR3 is TGTGCCAGTAGTCACCTGGGACAGGGCGAGCAGTACTTC.

In this sample, this clonotype turned up many times. This chain joins TRBV15 and TRBJ1-5, with 10 nucleotides matching TRBD1. Germline lookup yields CDR1 LNHNV and CDR2 YYDKDF (reference sequence). The V and J ends lost 0 bases and 6 bases, in that order; junction bases with no gene match: 2. This CDR3 is 15 amino acids long. CDR3 amino acids: CATSREGQGTQPQHF. CDR3 coding DNA: TGTGCCACCAGCAGAGAGGGACAGGGGACTCAGCCCCAGCATTTT. Drawing the rest from reference TRBV15 and TRBJ1-5, the complete variable domain is DAMVIQNPRYQVTQFGKPVTLSCSQTLNHNVMYWYQQKSSQAPKLLFHYYDKDFNNEADTPDNFQSRRPNTSFCFLDIRSPGLGDTAMYLCATSREGQGTQPQHFGDGTRLSIL.

The J gene is TRBJ1-5, the V gene TRBV6-1; TRBD1 is a possible D gene (5 bases). Trimming cost V 6 bases and J 3 bases, with 15 bases left between them. The germline gives CDR1 MNHNS, CDR2 SASEGT. This CDR3 region has 15 residues. The CDR3 is CASSLAGVLNQPQHF. In DNA form, the CDR3 reads TGTGCCAGCAGCCTTGCGGGGGTCCTCAATCAGCCCCAGCATTTT.

DNA for the CDR3: TGTGCCAGCAGCTCGGGACAGCCTGAGCAGTTCTTC. Its translation: CASSSGQPEQFF. The chain is built from TRBV7-2 and TRBJ2-1; 7 nucleotides match TRBD1. With 4 bases clipped from V and 9 bases from J, the junction kept 3 bases outside the gene matches. Germline-derived CDR1 and CDR2 are SGHTA and FQGNSA. The CDR3 extends over 12 amino acids.

V and J are TRBV7-6 and TRBJ2-3, with TRBD2 identical over 11 bases. The CDR3 runs to 16 residues. V trimming: 4 bases; J trimming: 2 bases; junction bases outside the gene matches: 5. Germline V gives CDR1 SGHVS, CDR2 FNYEAQ. This chain's CDR3 is CASSSVAGGLTDTQYF. The DNA of the CDR3 is TGTGCCAGCAGCTCTGTAGCGGGGGGGCTCACAGATACGCAGTATTTT.

Regarding this clonotype: One end of the junction does not line up with germline, which may come from a read error. This rearrangement joins TRBV10-3 to TRBJ2-1; D remains ambiguous. The germline gives CDR1 ENHRY, CDR2 SYGVKD. This CDR3 is 15 amino acids long. The chain's CDR3 is CAISESPQSYNKQFF. In DNA form, the CDR3 reads TGTGCCATCAGTGAGTCCCCGCAGTCCTACAATAAGCAGTTCTTC.

This clonotype was recorded at least ten times. This sequence joins TRBV4-1 and TRBJ1-2; TRBD1 aligns across 8 bases. The CDR3 has 14 amino acids. Losses at the gene ends were 4 bases for V and 9 bases for J; bases not matched to a gene: 10. Germline V gene data show CDR1 as MGHRA and CDR2 as YSYEKL. The CDR3 sequence is CASSLPGQASSYTF. The CDR3 DNA follows: TGCGCCAGCAGCCTGCCGGGACAGGCGAGTAGCTACACCTTC.

A word on this clonotype: A read error may explain this, as a much larger clone is one base away. The chain uses TRBV6-1 and TRBJ1-2; D unclear. Germline V gene lookup returns CDR1 MNHNS and CDR2 SASEGT. The CDR3 totals 13 residues. Trimming cost V 9 bases and J 4 bases, with 15 bases left between them. The CDR3 bases are TGTGCCAGTAGTCTAAGAGATCGCTATGGCTACACCTTC. Its translation is CASSLRDRYGYTF.

This clonotype was found many times. V is TRBV24-1 and J is TRBJ2-3; the match to TRBD1 covers 8 bases. Per the germline V gene, CDR1 is KGHDR and CDR2 is SFDVKD. The V gene end was trimmed by 3 bases and the J gene end by 3 bases; junction bases not matched to a gene: 4. This CDR3 spans 15 amino acids. The CDR3 nucleotides read TGTGCCACCAGTGATCGCGGACAGGGAACAGATACGCAGTATTTT. Translating it yields CATSDRGQGTDTQYF.

This clonotype was seen repeatedly, ten times or more. The J gene is TRBJ1-1, the V gene TRBV20-1; perhaps TRBD1 as D (5 bases). This CDR3 contains 11 residues. V was clipped by 5 bases and J by 8 bases, with 12 bases between them. Germline lookup yields CDR1 DFQATT and CDR2 SNEGSKA (reference sequence). This CDR3 is CSARGTAEAFF. Written as DNA, the CDR3 is TGCAGTGCTCGCGGGACTGCGGAAGCTTTCTTT.

The chain joins TRBV2 to TRBJ2-5, with 7 bases aligning to TRBD1. Germline loops: CDR1 SNHLY, CDR2 FYNNEI. Trimming removed 6 bases from V and 4 bases from J; junction bases left unmatched: 8. The length of the CDR3 is 14 residues. The CDR3 DNA reads TGTGCCAGCAGGAAAGACAGGGTGGTAGAGACCCAGTACTTC. Translating it yields CASRKDRVVETQYF.

This chain connects TRBV10-3 to TRBJ2-3; a possible D gene is TRBD1 (6 bases). This CDR3 region has 13 residues. Trimming removed 7 bases at V and 0 bases at J, with 8 bases between. Germline CDR1 ENHRY, CDR2 SYGVKD. The CDR3 is CAIKGDSTDTQYF. CDR3 in DNA: TGTGCCATCAAGGGGGACAGCACAGATACGCAGTATTTT.

This clonotype was counted many times. The V gene is TRBV5-1, the J gene TRBJ1-1; 7 bases match TRBD1. With 3 bases clipped from V and 1 base from J, the junction kept 3 bases outside the gene matches. From germline, CDR1 is SGHRS and CDR2 YFSETQ. This CDR3 spans 14 amino acids. CDR3 sequence: CASSWDSSNTEAFF. CDR3 bases: TGCGCCAGCAGCTGGGACAGTTCGAACACTGAAGCTTTCTTT.

This clonotype was observed at least ten times. This chain joins TRBV15 and TRBJ2-5; perhaps TRBD2 as D (7 bases). The CDR3 is 17 residues long. Germline CDR1 reads LNHNV; CDR2 reads YYDKDF (reference sequence). Between the trimmed V and J ends, which lost 4 bases and 1 base, there was a span of 19 bases. CDR3 DNA: TGTGCCACCAGCACCGGGGTGGGGGGGCCGATCCAAGAGACCCAGTACTTC. Its translation: CATSTGVGGPIQETQYF.

At least ten counts were recorded for this clonotype. In DNA form, the CDR3 reads TGTGCCAGCGGGCTTCCCAGGGGCAGCGCAGATACGCAGTATTTT. Its protein is CASGLPRGSADTQYF. This sequence joins TRBV6-6 and TRBJ2-3; weak D call: TRBD1 (6 bases). The V and J ends lost 8 bases and 4 bases respectively, with 19 bases between them. The CDR3 is 15 amino acids. Germline assignment: CDR1 MNHNY and CDR2 SVGAGI (reference sequence).

This clonotype was counted between two and nine times. The chain carries TRBV4-1 and TRBJ2-1; D is possibly TRBD2 (6 bases). Germline lookup yields CDR1 MGHRA and CDR2 YSYEKL. V lost 1 base, J lost 0 bases, and 7 bases lay in between. The CDR3 is 15 residues long. This chain's CDR3 is CASSQGGDSYNEQFF. The CDR3 DNA reads as TGCGCCAGCAGCCAAGGGGGGGACTCCTACAATGAGCAGTTCTTC.

This clonotype was seen ten or more times. J is TRBJ1-5 and V is TRBV12-3 or TRBV12-4; D gene unclear. Trimming took 4 bases from V and 2 from J, leaving 12 bases between them. CDR3 size: 15 residues. Here the CDR3 DNA reads TGTGCCAGCAGTTCGGTTCCAAGGGGCAATCAGCCCCAGCATTTT. It is translated as CASSSVPRGNQPQHF.

This sequence joins TRBV10-3 and TRBJ2-7; 13 nucleotides agree with TRBD2. CDR1 and CDR2 from the germline V gene are ENHRY and SYGVKD. This CDR3 has 16 amino acids. With 6 bases clipped from V and 3 bases from J, the junction kept 8 bases outside the gene matches. CDR3 coding DNA: TGTGCCATCAGCATCGGGACTAGCGGGGCCAACTACGAGCAGTACGTC. Translation: CAISIGTSGANYEQYV.

This clonotype was observed at least ten times. V usage is TRBV5-1 and J usage is TRBJ1-1; TRBD1 matches at 9 bases. The CDR3 runs 13 residues. The V gene's germline CDR1 is SGHRS and CDR2 YFSETQ. V was clipped by 4 bases and J by 6 bases; unmatched bases: 4. Here the CDR3 reads CASSIRQGAEAFF. CDR3 DNA sequence: TGCGCCAGCAGCATAAGACAGGGGGCTGAAGCTTTCTTT.

Ten or more counts support this clonotype. CDR3 nucleotides: TGTGCCAGCAGCTTTTGGAGTACAACTAATGAAAAACTGTTTTTT. This encodes CASSFWSTTNEKLFF. V and J are TRBV7-9 and TRBJ1-4; no reliable D call. Trimming removed 3 bases from V and 0 bases from J, with 8 bases in between. The CDR3 runs to 15 residues. Germline-derived CDR1 and CDR2 are SEHNR and FQNEAQ (reference sequence).

This clonotype was seen at least ten times. This rearrangement joins TRBV4-2 to TRBJ1-6; maybe TRBD1 (6 bases). The germline gives CDR1 LGHNA, CDR2 YNFKEQ. This CDR3 comprises 14 residues. Trimming removed 0 bases at V and 10 bases at J, with 10 bases between. The CDR3, as DNA: TGTGCCAGCAGCCAAGATAACAGGGAATCACCCCTCCACTTT. As protein: CASSQDNRESPLHF.